This paragraph reports one TCR beta chain. The antigen remains undetermined. The record originates from a study of cytomegalovirus exposure and HLA in healthy donors. Across the study: From about 179 million T cells, an earlier analysis saw approximately 120 million unique TCR beta sequences.

Trimming cost V 7 bases and J 4 bases; bases outside gene matches: 6. Looked up from germline, CDR1 is SGHRS and CDR2 is YFSETQ. The CDR3 covers 14 residues. Overall study results and limits: Associated with cytomegalovirus, according to the listing, were 150 to 200 TCR beta chains.

The PCR ran on 60 Vbeta and 13 Jbeta primers. Study processing details: Later reanalysis found about 80 million unique TCR beta chains, around 10 million of them shared. Using immunoSEQ multiplex PCR, the repertoire was profiled, and TCRdb retains in-frame clones only, with some absent. The V and J calls and clone size are taken from that table; D and trimming were inferred from the DNA. The profile covers about 130,000 clones, with roughly 82% appearing a single time and almost 3% taken by the ten largest. This chain joins TRBV5-1 and TRBJ2-1, with TRBD1 identical over 9 bases. This receptor was identified in a woman younger than 35 in good health and CMV-seropositive. Sequencing input: PBMCs. The CDR3 loop is CASGATGGYNEQFF. CDR3 nucleotide sequence: TGCGCCAGCGGAGCGACAGGGGGATACAATGAGCAGTTCTTC.